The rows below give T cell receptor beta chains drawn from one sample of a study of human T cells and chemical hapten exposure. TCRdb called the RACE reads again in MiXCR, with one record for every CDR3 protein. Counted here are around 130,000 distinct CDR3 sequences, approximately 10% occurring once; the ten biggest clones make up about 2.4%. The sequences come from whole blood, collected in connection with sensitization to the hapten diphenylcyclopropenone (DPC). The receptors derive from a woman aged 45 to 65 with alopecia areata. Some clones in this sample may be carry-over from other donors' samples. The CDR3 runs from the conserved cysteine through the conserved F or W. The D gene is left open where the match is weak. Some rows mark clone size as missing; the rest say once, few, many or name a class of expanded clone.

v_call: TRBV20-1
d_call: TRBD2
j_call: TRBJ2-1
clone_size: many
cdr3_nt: TGCAGTGCTAGAGATCCTAGACGGGGGGGAAACAATGAGCAGTTCTTC
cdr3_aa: CSARDPRRGGNNEQFF

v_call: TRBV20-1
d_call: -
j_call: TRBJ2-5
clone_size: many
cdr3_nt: TGCAGTGCTAGCGCGCAAGAGACCCAGTACTTC
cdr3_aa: CSASAQETQYF

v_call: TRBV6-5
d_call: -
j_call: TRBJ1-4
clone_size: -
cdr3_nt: TGTGCCAGCAGTTACTCGCTCACGGAGACTAATGAAAAACTGTTTTTT
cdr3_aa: CASSYSLTETNEKLFF

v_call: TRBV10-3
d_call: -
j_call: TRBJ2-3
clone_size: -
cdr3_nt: TGTGCCATCAGTGATCTGGAGGGAGATACGCAGTATTTT
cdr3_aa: CAISDLEGDTQYF

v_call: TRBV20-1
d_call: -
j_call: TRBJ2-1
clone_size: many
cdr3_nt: TGCAGTGCTAGAGGGCCCTACTCGGGTGAGCAGTTCTTC
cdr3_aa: CSARGPYSGEQFF

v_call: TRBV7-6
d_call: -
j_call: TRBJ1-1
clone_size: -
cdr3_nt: TGTGCCAGCAGCGATACCGGGACCACTGAAGCTTTCTTT
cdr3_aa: CASSDTGTTEAFF

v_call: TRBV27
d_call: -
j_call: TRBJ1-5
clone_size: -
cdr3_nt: TGTGCCAGCAGTTCGGGGGGGCCTCAGCCCCAGCATTTT
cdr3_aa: CASSSGGPQPQHF

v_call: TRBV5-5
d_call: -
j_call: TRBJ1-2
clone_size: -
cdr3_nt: TGTGCCTCTTTTCTTGGGGGGACGAACTATGGCTACACCTTC
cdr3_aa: CASFLGGTNYGYTF

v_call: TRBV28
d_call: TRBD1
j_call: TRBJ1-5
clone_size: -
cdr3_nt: TGTGCCAGCAGTCTGGGACAGGGTCGTCAGCCCCAGCATTTT
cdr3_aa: CASSLGQGRQPQHF

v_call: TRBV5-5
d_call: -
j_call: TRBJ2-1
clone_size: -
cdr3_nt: TGTGCCAGCAGTTCGGGGCCTGACAATGAGCAGTTCTTC
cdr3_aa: CASSSGPDNEQFF

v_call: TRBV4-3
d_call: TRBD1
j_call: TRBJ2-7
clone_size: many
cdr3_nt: TGCGCCAGCAGCCGGAACCCGGGACAGGGGGCTGGAGAGCAGTACTTC
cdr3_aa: CASSRNPGQGAGEQYF

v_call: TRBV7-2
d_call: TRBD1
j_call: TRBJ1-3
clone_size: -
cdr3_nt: TGTGCCAGCAGCTCCGGACAGGGAGGAAACACCATATATTTT
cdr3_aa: CASSSGQGGNTIYF

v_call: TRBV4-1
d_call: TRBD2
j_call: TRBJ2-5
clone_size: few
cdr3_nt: TGCGCCAGCAGCCCCATCGCCTCTAGCCGGTTCGGGGGGGTAGGGACCCAGTACTTC
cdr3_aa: CASSPIASSRFGGVGTQYF

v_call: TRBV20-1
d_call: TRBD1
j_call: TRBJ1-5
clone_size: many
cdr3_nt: TGCAGTGCTAGAGATAGAAGGACAGGGGCCGCTAATCAGCCCCAGCATTTT
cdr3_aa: CSARDRRTGAANQPQHF

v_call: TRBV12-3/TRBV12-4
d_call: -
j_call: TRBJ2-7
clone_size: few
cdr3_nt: TGTGCCAGCCAGAGGTCAGTAACCTACGAGCAGTACTTC
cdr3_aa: CASQRSVTYEQYF

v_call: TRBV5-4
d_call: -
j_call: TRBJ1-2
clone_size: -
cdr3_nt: TGTGCCAGCAGCTTGGTGGCAGAGACTAACTATGGCTACACCTTC
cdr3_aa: CASSLVAETNYGYTF

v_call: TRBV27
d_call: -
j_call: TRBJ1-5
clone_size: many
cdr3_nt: TGTGCCAGCAGTCCGGGACTTCTTCGCAATCAGCCCCAGCATTTT
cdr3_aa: CASSPGLLRNQPQHF

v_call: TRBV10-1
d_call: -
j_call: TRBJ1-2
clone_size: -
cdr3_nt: TGCGCCAGCGTACTGACGGATCACTCCTATGGCTACACCTTC
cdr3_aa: CASVLTDHSYGYTF

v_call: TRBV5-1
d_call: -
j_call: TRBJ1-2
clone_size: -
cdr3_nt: TGCGCCAGCAGCACTCCCGGGACTGATGGCTACACCTTC
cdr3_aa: CASSTPGTDGYTF

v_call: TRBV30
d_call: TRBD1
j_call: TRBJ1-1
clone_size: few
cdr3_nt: TGTGCCGTTGGGACAGGCTTCTCTGAAGCTTTCTTT
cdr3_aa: CAVGTGFSEAFF

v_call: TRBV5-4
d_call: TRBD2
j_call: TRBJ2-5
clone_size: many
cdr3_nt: TGTGCCAGCAGCTCCAGGGTAGCGGGGGGGACCCAGTACTTC
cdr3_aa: CASSSRVAGGTQYF